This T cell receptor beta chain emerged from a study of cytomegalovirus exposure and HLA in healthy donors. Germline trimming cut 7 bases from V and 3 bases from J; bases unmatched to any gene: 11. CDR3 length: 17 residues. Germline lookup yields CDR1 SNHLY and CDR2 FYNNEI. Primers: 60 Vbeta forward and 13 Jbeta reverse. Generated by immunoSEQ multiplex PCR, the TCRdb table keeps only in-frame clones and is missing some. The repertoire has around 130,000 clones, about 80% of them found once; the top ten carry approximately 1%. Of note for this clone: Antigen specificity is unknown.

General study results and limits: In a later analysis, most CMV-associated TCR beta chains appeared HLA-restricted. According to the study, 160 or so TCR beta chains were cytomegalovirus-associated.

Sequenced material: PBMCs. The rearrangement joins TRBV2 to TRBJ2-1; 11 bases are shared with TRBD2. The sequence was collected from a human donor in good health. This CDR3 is CASKRTSGGPYYNEQFF. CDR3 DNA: TGTGCCAGCAAAAGAACTAGCGGGGGACCCTACTACAATGAGCAGTTCTTC.